What follows are 10 T cell receptor beta chains derived from one specimen sequenced in a study of blood T cell repertoires in COVID-19. Produced via immunoSEQ multiplex PCR; TCRdb's table is partial and in-frame only. The sample lists over 120,000 clones; around 87% were seen once. What was sequenced was PBMCs or T cells enriched from blood (not recorded which). These TCRs come from a man aged 60 to 69 who had recovered from COVID-19.

The chain recombines TRBV5-4 with TRBJ2-2; no clear D gene. The CDR3 runs 13 residues. Germline V gene lookup returns CDR1 SGHNT and CDR2 YYREEE (reference sequence). With 1 base removed from V and 9 bases from J, the gap between germline ends came to 10 bases. The CDR3 here is CASSLSWSRELFF. CDR3 in DNA: TGTGCCAGCAGCTTGTCTTGGAGCCGGGAGCTGTTTTTT.

The rearrangement uses TRBV5-1 and TRBJ2-7, with TRBD1 as a possible D gene (6 bases). V was shortened by 0 bases and J by 5 bases, with 12 bases between the two germline ends. Germline V gene lookup returns CDR1 SGHRS and CDR2 YFSETQ. This CDR3 region has 14 residues. The CDR3 spells CASSLGQVYDEQYF. Here the CDR3 DNA reads TGCGCCAGCAGCTTGGGACAGGTTTATGACGAGCAGTACTTC.

This clone has a handful of counts. The V gene is TRBV28, the J gene TRBJ1-1, with D hard to call. This CDR3 has 13 residues. From germline, CDR1 is MDHEN and CDR2 SYDVKM. V was cut by 8 bases and J by 1 base, with 11 bases left in between. CDR3 nucleotides: TGTGCCAGCGCGGGGTGGAAGAACACTGAAGCTTTCTTT. Its protein product is CASAGWKNTEAFF.

This rearrangement joins TRBV29-1 to TRBJ1-3, with 9 positions matching TRBD1. V trimming: 5 bases; J trimming: 7 bases; junction bases outside the gene matches: 3. The germline CDR1 and CDR2 sequences are SQVTM and ANQGSEA. The CDR3 totals 12 residues. CDR3 bases: TGCAGCGTTCCGGGACAGGGTAACACCATATATTTT. It is translated as CSVPGQGNTIYF.

The chain couples TRBV6-4 to TRBJ1-1, with 7 nucleotides matching TRBD1. V lost 6 bases and J lost 5; bases outside the gene matches: 9. This CDR3 contains 14 residues. The V gene's germline CDR1 is MRHNA and CDR2 SNTAGT. In DNA form, the CDR3 reads TGTGCCAGCAGGCCCCGACAGGGATTAACTGAAGCTTTCTTT. Translation gives CASRPRQGLTEAFF.

This chain uses TRBV27 with TRBJ1-6; TRBD1 matches 10 bases. The J segment lost 9 bases and the V segment lost 6 bases, leaving 14 bases of the junction unmatched. The CDR3 length is 17 residues. Germline V gives CDR1 MNHEY, CDR2 SMNVEV (reference sequence). CDR3 bases: TGTGCCAGCAGGCCTCACACCCAGGACAGGGGGATTTCACCCCTCCACTTT. Its translation: CASRPHTQDRGISPLHF.

This chain joins TRBV6-2 or TRBV6-3 and TRBJ2-1; 7 bases match TRBD2. Germline trimming cut 6 bases from V and 9 bases from J; bases unmatched to any gene: 17. The CDR3 length is 16 residues. The germline gives CDR1 MNHEY, CDR2 SVGEGT. Here the CDR3 DNA reads TGTGCCAGCAGACCTGGACTAGAATCATGGCGCAGTGAGCAGTTCTTC. Its translation: CASRPGLESWRSEQFF.

The chain is built from TRBV14 and TRBJ2-5; D is perhaps TRBD2 (5 bases). CDR3 length: 14 amino acids. Germline CDR1 SGHDN, CDR2 FVKESK. V was shortened by 1 base and J by 5 bases, with 11 bases between the two germline ends. CDR3 in amino acids: CASSQASGVETQYF. CDR3 DNA sequence: TGTGCCAGCAGCCAAGCCTCCGGGGTGGAGACCCAGTACTTC.

This rearrangement joins TRBV5-1 to TRBJ1-1, with TRBD1 as a possible D gene (5 bases). The CDR3 totals 14 residues. V gave up 4 bases and J gave up 2 bases, with 12 bases separating them. The germline V gene has CDR1 SGHRS and CDR2 YFSETQ. CDR3 coding DNA: TGCGCCAGCAGCGGGCGGGGGTATAACACTGAAGCTTTCTTT. This encodes CASSGRGYNTEAFF.

This chain links TRBV5-4 with TRBJ1-2; no firm D call. From germline, CDR1 is SGHNT and CDR2 YYREEE (reference sequence). The CDR3 loop spans 14 amino acids. Trimming left V 1 base short and J 4 bases short, with 11 bases between. The CDR3 region is CASSLQRGTYGYTF. The CDR3 coding sequence is TGTGCCAGCAGCTTGCAACGGGGTACCTATGGCTACACCTTC.